This TCR beta chain was documented in a study of T cell repertoires in cytomegalovirus infection. Each CDR3 protein is one row after TCRdb ran MiXCR on the reads. The table records about 700,000 distinct CDR3 sequences, around 35% of them present only once. General observations from the study: Cumulated frequencies of public TCR beta families served to identify carriers of CMV plus the relevant HLA.

About this clonotype: Antigen unknown.

V shed 6 bases and J shed 4 bases, with 10 bases lying between them. CDR1 is MNHNY, CDR2 SVGAGI, per germline (reference sequence). The CDR3 covers 12 residues. The rearrangement joins TRBV6-6 to TRBJ2-7, with D possibly matching TRBD2 (5 bases). The TCR was taken from a human donor in good health (CMV status not recorded). Some clones in this sample may be carry-over from other donors' samples. Sequences were derived from cultured PBMCs, sampled from culture after CMV antigen stimulation. CDR3 loop: CASRPTSYEQYF. In nucleotides, the CDR3 is TGTGCCAGCAGACCCACTAGTTACGAGCAGTACTTC.